The clone carrying this TCR beta chain was seen more than once but under ten times. TCRdb processed the 5' RACE reads anew with MiXCR; each CDR3 protein has one entry. The sample holds roughly 130,000 distinct CDR3 sequences, approximately 15% seen once. The CDR3 consists of 15 residues. Trimming removed 0 bases from V and 0 bases from J, with 7 bases in between. The germline V gene has CDR1 SGHRS and CDR2 YFSETQ. The sample belongs to a study of CD8 T cells in ankylosing spondylitis. The origin of this receptor is a female donor with ankylosing spondylitis or in good health (not recorded which). The rearrangement joins TRBV5-1 to TRBJ2-1; D gene uncertain. The sample taken for sequencing was blood, either unsorted or a sorted T cell fraction (not recorded which). The CDR3 bases are TGCGCCAGCAGCTTGGCTCCTGGCTCCTACAATGAGCAGTTCTTC. Protein product: CASSLAPGSYNEQFF.